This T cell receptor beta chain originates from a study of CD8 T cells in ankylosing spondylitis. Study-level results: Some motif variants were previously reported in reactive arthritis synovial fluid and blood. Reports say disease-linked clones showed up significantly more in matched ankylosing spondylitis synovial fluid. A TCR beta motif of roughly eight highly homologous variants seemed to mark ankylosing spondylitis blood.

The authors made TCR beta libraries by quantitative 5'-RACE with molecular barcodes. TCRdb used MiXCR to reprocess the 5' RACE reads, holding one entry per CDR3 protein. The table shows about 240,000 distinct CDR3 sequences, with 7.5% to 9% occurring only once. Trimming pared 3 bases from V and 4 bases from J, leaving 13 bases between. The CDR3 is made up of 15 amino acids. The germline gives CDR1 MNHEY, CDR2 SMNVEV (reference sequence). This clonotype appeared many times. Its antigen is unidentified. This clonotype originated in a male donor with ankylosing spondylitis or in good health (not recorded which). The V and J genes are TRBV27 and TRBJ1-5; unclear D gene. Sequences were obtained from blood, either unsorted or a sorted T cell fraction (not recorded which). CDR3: CASSLTDGGNQPQHF. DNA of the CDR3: TGTGCCAGCAGTTTGACGGACGGAGGAAATCAGCCCCAGCATTTT.